This T cell receptor (beta chain) was recorded in a study of OX40 agonist ivuxolimab in advanced cancers. Germline V CDR1 and CDR2: MDHEN, SYDVKM. This CDR3 region has 14 residues. V dropped 5 bases and J dropped 3 bases, with 11 bases sitting between them. Produced via immunoSEQ multiplex PCR; TCRdb's table is partial and in-frame only. The sample yields about 10,000 clones, 70% to 85% seen once. Sampled blood was obtained at baseline, cycle 4 day 1, and cycle 7 day 1. The sequencing here drew on CD4+ or CD8+ T cells sorted from blood, taken in a trial of the OX40 agonist ivuxolimab. The V gene is TRBV28, the J gene TRBJ1-5; TRBD1 might be the D (6 bases). The receptor was isolated from an adult with an advanced solid tumor such as melanoma, head and neck, liver or kidney cancer. CDR3 bases: TGTGCCAGCAGTGCAGGACAGATCAATCAGCCCCAGCATTTT. Its protein is CASSAGQINQPQHF.